Given below is one T cell receptor beta chain in context. The antigen is not known. This sample was included in a study of T cell responses to AZD1222 COVID-19 vaccine. Study at large: Second doses were pooled across both intervals (about 4 or about 12 weeks). The study, taken as a whole, reports: Donors in the cohort were predominantly white British and more often female, and clonal diversity was possibly underestimated. Seropositivity was recorded at baseline in only 5 or 6 AZD1222 recipients.

Method: immunoSEQ multiplex PCR; TCRdb's copy keeps in-frame clones and lacks some. This sample has roughly 80,000 clones, with approximately 90% found just once. Germline assignment: CDR1 MDHEN and CDR2 SYDVKM. This CDR3 comprises 13 residues. The ends were cut back, 9 bases at V and 6 bases at J, with 15 bases in the middle. V is TRBV28 and J is TRBJ1-5; weak D call: TRBD1 (6 bases). Sequences were derived from peripheral blood, sampled on day 0 of AZD1222 vaccination. This receptor was taken from an adult in good health. The CDR3 protein is CASVSQGFQPQHF. In DNA, the CDR3 is TGTGCCAGTGTTTCACAGGGATTTCAGCCCCAGCATTTT. The entire variable domain, with the rest obtained from reference TRBV28 and TRBJ1-5, is as follows: DVKVTQSSRYLVKRTGEKVFLECVQDMDHENMFWYRQDPGLGLRLIYFSYDVKMKEKGDIPEGYSVSREKKERFSLILESASTNQTSMYLCASVSQGFQPQHFGDGTRLSIL.